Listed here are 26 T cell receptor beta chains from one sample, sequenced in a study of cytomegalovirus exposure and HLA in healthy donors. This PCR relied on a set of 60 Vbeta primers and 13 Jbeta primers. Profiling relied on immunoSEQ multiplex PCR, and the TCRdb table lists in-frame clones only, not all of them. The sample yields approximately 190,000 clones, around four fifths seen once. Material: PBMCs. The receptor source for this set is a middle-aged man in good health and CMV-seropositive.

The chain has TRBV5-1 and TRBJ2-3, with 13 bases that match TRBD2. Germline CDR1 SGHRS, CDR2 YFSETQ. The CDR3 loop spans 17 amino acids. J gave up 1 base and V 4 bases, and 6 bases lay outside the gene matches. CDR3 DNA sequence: TGCGCCAGCAGCGAGGGGACTAGCGGGATAGGCACAGATACGCAGTATTTT. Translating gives CASSEGTSGIGTDTQYF.

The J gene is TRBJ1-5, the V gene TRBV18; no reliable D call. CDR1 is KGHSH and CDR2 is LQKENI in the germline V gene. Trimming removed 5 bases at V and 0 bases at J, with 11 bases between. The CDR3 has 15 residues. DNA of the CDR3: TGTGCCAGCTCAGATAACCGGGGTAGCAATCAGCCCCAGCATTTT. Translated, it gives CASSDNRGSNQPQHF.

CDR3: CASSKGCASYGFYEQYF. The CDR3 DNA reads as TGTGCCAGCAGCAAAGGCTGCGCGTCCTACGGTTTCTACGAGCAGTACTTC. The chain is built from TRBV21-1 and TRBJ2-7; TRBD2 is the table's D call, not checked against the DNA. TRBV21-1 is described as a pseudogene. There are 17 residues in the CDR3.

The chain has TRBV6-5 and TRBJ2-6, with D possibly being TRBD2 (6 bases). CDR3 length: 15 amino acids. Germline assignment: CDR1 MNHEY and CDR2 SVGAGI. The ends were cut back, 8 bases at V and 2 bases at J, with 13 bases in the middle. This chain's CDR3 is CASSVSGAGANVLTF. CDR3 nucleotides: TGTGCCAGCTCTGTCTCGGGGGCTGGGGCCAACGTCCTGACTTTC.

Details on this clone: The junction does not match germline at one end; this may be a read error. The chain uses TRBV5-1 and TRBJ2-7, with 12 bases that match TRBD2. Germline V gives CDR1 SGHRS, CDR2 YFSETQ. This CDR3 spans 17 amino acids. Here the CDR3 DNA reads TGCGCCAGCAGATTGGGCCTAGCGGGAGGGCCCTCCTACGAGCAGTACTTC. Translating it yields CASRLGLAGGPSYEQYF.

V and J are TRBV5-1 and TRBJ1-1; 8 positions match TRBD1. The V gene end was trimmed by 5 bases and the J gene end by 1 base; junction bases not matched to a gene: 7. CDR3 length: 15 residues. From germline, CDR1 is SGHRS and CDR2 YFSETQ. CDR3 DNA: TGCGCCAGCAGTGCCAGGGGGCGGGCGAACACTGAAGCTTTCTTT. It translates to CASSARGRANTEAFF. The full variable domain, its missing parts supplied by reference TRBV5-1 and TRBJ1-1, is KAGVTQTPRYLIKTRGQQVTLSCSPISGHRSVSWYQQTPGQGLQFLFEYFSETQRNKGNFPGRFSGRQFSNSRSEMNVSTLELGDSALYLCASSARGRANTEAFFGQGTRLTVV.

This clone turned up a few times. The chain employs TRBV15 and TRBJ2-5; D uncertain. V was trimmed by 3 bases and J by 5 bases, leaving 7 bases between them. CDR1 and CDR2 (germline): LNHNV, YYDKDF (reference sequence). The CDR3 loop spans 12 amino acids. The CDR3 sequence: CATSSPFETQYF. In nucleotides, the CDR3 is TGTGCCACCAGCAGTCCCTTCGAGACCCAGTACTTC.

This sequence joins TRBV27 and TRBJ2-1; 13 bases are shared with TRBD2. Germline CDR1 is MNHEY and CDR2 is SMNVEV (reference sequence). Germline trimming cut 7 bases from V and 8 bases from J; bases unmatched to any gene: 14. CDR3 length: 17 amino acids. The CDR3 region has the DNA TGTGCCAGCATTCCACTCGGACTAGCGGGAGACTTTGATGAGCAGTTCTTC. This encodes CASIPLGLAGDFDEQFF.

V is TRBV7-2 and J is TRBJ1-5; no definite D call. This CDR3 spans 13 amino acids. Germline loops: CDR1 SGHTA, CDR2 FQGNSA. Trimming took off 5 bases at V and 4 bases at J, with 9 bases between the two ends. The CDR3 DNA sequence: TGTGCCAGCAGCCTTAGTGCTAATCAGCCCCAGCATTTT. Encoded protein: CASSLSANQPQHF.

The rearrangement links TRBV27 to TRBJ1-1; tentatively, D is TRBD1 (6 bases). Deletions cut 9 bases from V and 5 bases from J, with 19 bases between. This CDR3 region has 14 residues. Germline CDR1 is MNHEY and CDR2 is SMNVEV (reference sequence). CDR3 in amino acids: CASRPGQGWTEAFF. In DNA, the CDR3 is TGTGCCAGTAGGCCGGGACAAGGGTGGACTGAAGCTTTCTTT.

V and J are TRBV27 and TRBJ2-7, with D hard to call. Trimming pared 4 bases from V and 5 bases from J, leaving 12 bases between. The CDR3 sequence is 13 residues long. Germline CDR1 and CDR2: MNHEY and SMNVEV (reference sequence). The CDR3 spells CASSSSPRNEQYF. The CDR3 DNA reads TGTGCCAGCAGTTCGTCACCCAGAAACGAGCAGTACTTC.

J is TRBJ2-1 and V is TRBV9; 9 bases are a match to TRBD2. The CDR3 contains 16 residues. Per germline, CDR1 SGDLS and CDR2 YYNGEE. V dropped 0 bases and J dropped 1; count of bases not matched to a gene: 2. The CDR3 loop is CASSVVLAGSYNEQFF. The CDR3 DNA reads TGTGCCAGCAGCGTAGTTCTAGCGGGGTCCTACAATGAGCAGTTCTTC.

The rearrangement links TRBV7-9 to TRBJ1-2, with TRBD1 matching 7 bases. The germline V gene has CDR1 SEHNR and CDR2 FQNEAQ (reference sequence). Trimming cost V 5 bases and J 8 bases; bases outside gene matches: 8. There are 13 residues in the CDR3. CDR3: CASSLYRGGGYTF. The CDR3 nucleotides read TGTGCCAGCAGCCTGTACAGGGGAGGAGGCTACACCTTC.

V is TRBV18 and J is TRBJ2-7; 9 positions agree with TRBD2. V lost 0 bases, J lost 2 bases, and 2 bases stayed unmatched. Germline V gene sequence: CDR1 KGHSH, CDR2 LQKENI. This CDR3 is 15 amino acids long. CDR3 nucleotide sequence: TGTGCCAGCTCACCACCGACTAGCGGTCCCTACGAGCAGTACTTC. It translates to CASSPPTSGPYEQYF.

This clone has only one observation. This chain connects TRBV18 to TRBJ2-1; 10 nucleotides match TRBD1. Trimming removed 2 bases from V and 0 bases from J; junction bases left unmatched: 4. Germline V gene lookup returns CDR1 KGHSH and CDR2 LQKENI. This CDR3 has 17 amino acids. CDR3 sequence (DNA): TGTGCCAGCTCACCAGGGACAGGGGAGACCTCCTACAATGAGCAGTTCTTC. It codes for CASSPGTGETSYNEQFF.

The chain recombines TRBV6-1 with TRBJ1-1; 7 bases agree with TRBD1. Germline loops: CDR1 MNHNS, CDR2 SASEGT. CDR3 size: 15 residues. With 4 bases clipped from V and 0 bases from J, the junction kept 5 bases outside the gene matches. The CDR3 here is CASSVLTGMNTEAFF. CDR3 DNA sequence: TGTGCCAGCAGTGTCCTGACAGGGATGAACACTGAAGCTTTCTTT.

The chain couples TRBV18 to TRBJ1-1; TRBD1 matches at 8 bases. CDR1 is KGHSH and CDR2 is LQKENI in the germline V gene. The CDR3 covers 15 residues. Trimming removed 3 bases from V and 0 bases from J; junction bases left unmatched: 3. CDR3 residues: CASSPATGVNTEAFF. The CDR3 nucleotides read TGTGCCAGCTCACCGGCGACAGGGGTGAACACTGAAGCTTTCTTT. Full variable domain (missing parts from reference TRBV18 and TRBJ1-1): NAGVMQNPRHLVRRRGQEARLRCSPMKGHSHVYWYRQLPEEGLKFMVYLQKENIIDESGMPKERFSAEFPKEGPSILRIQQVVRGDSAAYFCASSPATGVNTEAFFGQGTRLTVV.

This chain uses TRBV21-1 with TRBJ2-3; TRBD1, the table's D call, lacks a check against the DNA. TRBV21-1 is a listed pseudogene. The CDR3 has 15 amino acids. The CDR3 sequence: CASSTSKGNTDTQYF. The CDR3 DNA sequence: TGTGCCAGCAGCACAAGTAAGGGGAACACAGATACGCAGTATTTT.

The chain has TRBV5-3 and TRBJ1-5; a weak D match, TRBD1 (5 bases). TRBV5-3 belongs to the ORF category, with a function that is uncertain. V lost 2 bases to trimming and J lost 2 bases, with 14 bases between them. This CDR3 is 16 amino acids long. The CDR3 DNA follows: TGTGCCAGAAGCTTACTCCCCCGACAGCGCAATCAGCCCCAGCATTTT. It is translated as CARSLLPRQRNQPQHF.

Here the CDR3 DNA reads TGTGCCAGCAGCCGGAGCGGACTTTCCTACAATGAGCAGTTCTTC. As protein: CASSRSGLSYNEQFF. The V gene is TRBV14, the J gene TRBJ2-1; TRBD2 is a possible D gene (5 bases). The CDR3 has 15 amino acids. Trimming took 4 bases from V and 1 from J, leaving 11 bases between them. Looked up from germline, CDR1 is SGHDN and CDR2 is FVKESK.

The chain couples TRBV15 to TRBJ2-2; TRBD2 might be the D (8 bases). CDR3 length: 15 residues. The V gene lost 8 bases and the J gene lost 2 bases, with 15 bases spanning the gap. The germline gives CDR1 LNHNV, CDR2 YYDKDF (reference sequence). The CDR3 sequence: CATLSGGGNTGELFF. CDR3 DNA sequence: TGTGCCACCCTTTCGGGAGGGGGCAACACCGGGGAGCTGTTTTTT.

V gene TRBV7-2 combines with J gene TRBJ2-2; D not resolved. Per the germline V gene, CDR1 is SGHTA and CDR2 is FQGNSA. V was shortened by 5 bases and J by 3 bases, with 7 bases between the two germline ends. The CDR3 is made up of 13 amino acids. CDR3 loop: CASSPTYTGELFF. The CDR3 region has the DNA TGTGCCAGCAGCCCGACATACACCGGGGAGCTGTTTTTT.

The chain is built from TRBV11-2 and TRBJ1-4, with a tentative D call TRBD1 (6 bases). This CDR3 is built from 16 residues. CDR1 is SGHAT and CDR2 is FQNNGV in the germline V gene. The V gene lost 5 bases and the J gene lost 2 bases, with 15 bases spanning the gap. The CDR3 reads CASSGPPGHTNEKLFF. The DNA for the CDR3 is TGTGCCAGCAGCGGACCTCCGGGACACACTAATGAAAAACTGTTTTTT.

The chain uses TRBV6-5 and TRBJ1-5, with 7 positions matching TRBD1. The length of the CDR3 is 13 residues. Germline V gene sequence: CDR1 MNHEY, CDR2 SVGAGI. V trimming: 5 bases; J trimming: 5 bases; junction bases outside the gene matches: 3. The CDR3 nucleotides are TGTGCCAGCAGTAGGGACAGCTATCAGCCCCAGCATTTT. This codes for CASSRDSYQPQHF.

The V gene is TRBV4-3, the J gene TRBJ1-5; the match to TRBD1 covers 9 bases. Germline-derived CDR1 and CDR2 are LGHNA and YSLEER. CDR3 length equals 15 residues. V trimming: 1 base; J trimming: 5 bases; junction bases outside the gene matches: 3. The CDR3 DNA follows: TGCGCCAGCAGCCAAGTCACAGGGGGCGATCAGCCCCAGCATTTT. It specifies CASSQVTGGDQPQHF.

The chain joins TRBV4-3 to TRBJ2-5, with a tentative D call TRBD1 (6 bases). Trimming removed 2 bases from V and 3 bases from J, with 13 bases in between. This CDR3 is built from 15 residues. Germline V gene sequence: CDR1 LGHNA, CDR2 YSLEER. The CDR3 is CASSQRTAGEETQYF. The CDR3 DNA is TGCGCCAGCAGCCAACGTACTGCAGGGGAAGAGACCCAGTACTTC.